The rows below give T cell receptor beta chains drawn from one sample of a study of blood T cell repertoires in COVID-19. Clones were sequenced by immunoSEQ multiplex PCR, and TCRdb holds only the in-frame ones, with some missing. The table shows about 190,000 clones, with roughly nine tenths occurring only once. The sample was peripheral blood. These receptors were collected from a man younger than 40 with acute or convalescent COVID-19. Each CDR3 is given with its conserved first and last residue. Each record gives: D gene, clone size, CDR3 length, V gene, J gene, CDR3 DNA, CDR3 protein. A D gene is named only where the DNA matches it firmly. For some rows the clone size is stated as once, few or many, or as a class when expanded; others skip it.

>TRBD2|-|16|TRBV18|TRBJ2-7
TGTGCCAGCTCCCCTCTAAGCGGGATAGGTGCCTACGAGCAGTACTTC
CASSPLSGIGAYEQYF
>TRBD1|-|16|TRBV9|TRBJ1-6
TGTGCCAGCAGCGAGCAAGACAGGGTCGGGAATTCACCCCTCCACTTT
CASSEQDRVGNSPLHF
>TRBD2|-|15|TRBV4-1|TRBJ2-1
TGCGCCAGCAGCCAACCAACTAGCGGGAGGGCTGAGCAGTTCTTC
CASSQPTSGRAEQFF
>TRBD1|-|15|TRBV5-1|TRBJ2-5
TGCGCCAGCAGCTGGAGGGGACAGGCACAAGAGACCCAGTACTTC
CASSWRGQAQETQYF
>-|-|13|TRBV6-4|TRBJ1-1
TGTGCCAGCACCGACGGGGGTAACACTGAAGCTTTCTTT
CASTDGGNTEAFF
>-|-|13|TRBV18|TRBJ1-6
TGTGCCAGCTCACCAAATGAGAATTCACCCCTCCACTTT
CASSPNENSPLHF
>-|-|14|TRBV29-1|TRBJ2-1
TGCAGCGCCCATTCGAGACGGGGCGGGGATGAGCAGTTCTTC
CSAHSRRGGDEQFF
>-|-|16|TRBV15|TRBJ1-3
TGTGCCACCAGCAGAGATACGCGTGCATCAGGAAACACCATATATTTT
CATSRDTRASGNTIYF
>-|-|15|TRBV7-2|TRBJ2-1
TGTGCCAGCAGCACGCGCGGAGCCGCTACTCCTGAGCAGTTCTTC
CASSTRGAATPEQFF
>-|-|14|TRBV19|TRBJ1-1
TGTGCCAGCGGGCCGGACGGAGGGAACACTGAAGCTTTCTTT
CASGPDGGNTEAFF
>TRBD1|-|12|TRBV5-4|TRBJ2-7
TGTGCTACCGGGGCAGGGGGCAACGAGCAGTACTTC
CATGAGGNEQYF
>TRBD1|-|14|TRBV4-2|TRBJ2-1
TGTGCCAGCAGCCAGGACAGGGTGAACAATGAGCAGTTCTTC
CASSQDRVNNEQFF
>TRBD2|-|13|TRBV19|TRBJ2-3
TGTGCCAGTAGTACGGGACTACCGGATACGCAGTATTTT
CASSTGLPDTQYF
>TRBD2|-|17|TRBV3-1/TRBV3-2|TRBJ2-3
TGTGCCAGCAGCCAAGGAAATAGCGGGGGAGGAACGGATACGCAGTATTTT
CASSQGNSGGGTDTQYF
>TRBD1|few|12|TRBV2|TRBJ1-2
TGTGCCAGCAGTGGACAGGGTCGGGGCTACACCTTC
CASSGQGRGYTF
>TRBD1|-|15|TRBV9|TRBJ2-5
TGTGCCAGCAGCGCTCAAGACAGGGCGAGAGAGACCCAGTACTTC
CASSAQDRARETQYF
>TRBD2|-|15|TRBV13|TRBJ2-7
TGTGCCAGCAGTTTCGGGAGGCCGCCTACCTACGAGCAGTACTTC
CASSFGRPPTYEQYF
>TRBD2|-|16|TRBV5-1|TRBJ2-5
TGCGCCAGCAGCTCAGCGGGAGGGCCGGGCCAAGAGACCCAGTACTTC
CASSSAGGPGQETQYF
>TRBD1|-|15|TRBV19|TRBJ2-2
TGTGCCAGTAAACCGGGACAGGGATTCACCGGGGAGCTGTTTTTT
CASKPGQGFTGELFF
>TRBD2|-|14|TRBV6-5|TRBJ2-2
TGTGCCAGCCTCGGGACTAGGGCCACCGGGGAGCTGTTTTTT
CASLGTRATGELFF
>-|-|13|TRBV6-2/TRBV6-3|TRBJ1-5
TGTGCCAGCAGTAACAGGGTGAACCAGCCCCAGCATTTT
CASSNRVNQPQHF
>-|few|14|TRBV24-1|TRBJ1-5
TGTGCCACCAGTCGCGGGGGGCGCGATCAGCCCCAGCATTTT
CATSRGGRDQPQHF
>-|-|14|TRBV10-2|TRBJ2-1
TGCGCCAGCAGTGAGCAAGGCGGTAACAATGAGCAGTTCTTC
CASSEQGGNNEQFF
>-|-|14|TRBV11-3|TRBJ2-5
TGTGCCAGCAGCTTGGGTCTCGCGGGAGAGACCCAGTACTTC
CASSLGLAGETQYF
>-|-|16|TRBV7-9|TRBJ2-4
TGTGCCAGCAGCTCGGGACTCAGTAAAGCCAAAAACATTCAGTACTTC
CASSSGLSKAKNIQYF
>-|-|13|TRBV5-8|TRBJ2-3
TGTGCCAGCAGCCAGGGGCGACTAAATACGCAGTATTTT
CASSQGRLNTQYF
>TRBD1|-|14|TRBV7-9|TRBJ1-2
TGTGCCAGCACCTTGGGACAGGGCGTCTATGGCTACACCTTC
CASTLGQGVYGYTF
>-|-|15|TRBV18|TRBJ2-7
TGTGCCAGCTCAAGTAGTAGCGACATCCCCTACGAGCAGTACTTC
CASSSSSDIPYEQYF
>TRBD1|-|16|TRBV18|TRBJ1-5
TGTGCCAGCTCTTCCCGGGACAGGGAATTGGGTCAGCCCCAGCATTTT
CASSSRDRELGQPQHF
>-|-|14|TRBV30|TRBJ2-3
TGTGCCTGGAGCAGGGGGGACAGCACAGATACGCAGTATTTT
CAWSRGDSTDTQYF
>-|-|12|TRBV11-2|TRBJ1-2
TGTGCCAGCAGCTCAGGGTCCTATGGCTACACCTTC
CASSSGSYGYTF
>-|once|15|TRBV7-8|TRBJ2-7
TGTGCCAGCAGCTTAGCCAGGGGAATTTCCTACGAGCAGTACTTC
CASSLARGISYEQYF
>TRBD1|-|14|TRBV28|TRBJ2-7
TGTGCCAGCAGTTTAGGCCAGGGGGCGAGGGAGCAGTACTTC
CASSLGQGAREQYF
>TRBD2|-|19|TRBV5-4|TRBJ2-1
TGTGCCAGCAGCTTGGCGGGACTAGCATGGCGTGTACGTAGGGATGAGCAGTTCTTC
CASSLAGLAWRVRRDEQFF
>-|-|13|TRBV6-5|TRBJ1-1
TGTGCCAGCGGCGGACTCCTGGCCACTGAAGCTTTCTTT
CASGGLLATEAFF
>-|once|15|TRBV6-5|TRBJ2-7
TGTGCCAGCACCTTCGGGGGAGGCGCCTCCTACGAGCAGTACTTC
CASTFGGGASYEQYF
>TRBD2|-|15|TRBV9|TRBJ2-1
TGTGCCAGCAGCGGTAAGCTAGCGGCTTACAATGAGCAGTTCTTC
CASSGKLAAYNEQFF
>TRBD1|-|16|TRBV18|TRBJ1-6
TGTGCCAGCTCACCAAACCCAGGGGGCCATAATTCACCCCTCCACTTT
CASSPNPGGHNSPLHF
>TRBD1|-|15|TRBV18|TRBJ2-1
TGTGCCAGCTCAACGGACAGGGGCTCCTACAATGAGCAGTTCTTC
CASSTDRGSYNEQFF
>TRBD1|-|19|TRBV7-9|TRBJ2-6
TGTGCCAGCAGCACATGGACGGGACAGGGAAGCTCTGGGGCCAACGTCCTGACTTTC
CASSTWTGQGSSGANVLTF
>-|-|12|TRBV7-9|TRBJ1-2
TGTGCCAGCAGCCCACAGGGATATGGCTACACCTTC
CASSPQGYGYTF
>-|-|11|TRBV4-1|TRBJ1-6
TGCGCCAGCAGCCCCGGGGGGACCCTCCACTTT
CASSPGGTLHF
>-|-|12|TRBV6-5|TRBJ2-5
TGTGCCAGCCAAGAGTACCAAGAGACCCAGTACTTC
CASQEYQETQYF